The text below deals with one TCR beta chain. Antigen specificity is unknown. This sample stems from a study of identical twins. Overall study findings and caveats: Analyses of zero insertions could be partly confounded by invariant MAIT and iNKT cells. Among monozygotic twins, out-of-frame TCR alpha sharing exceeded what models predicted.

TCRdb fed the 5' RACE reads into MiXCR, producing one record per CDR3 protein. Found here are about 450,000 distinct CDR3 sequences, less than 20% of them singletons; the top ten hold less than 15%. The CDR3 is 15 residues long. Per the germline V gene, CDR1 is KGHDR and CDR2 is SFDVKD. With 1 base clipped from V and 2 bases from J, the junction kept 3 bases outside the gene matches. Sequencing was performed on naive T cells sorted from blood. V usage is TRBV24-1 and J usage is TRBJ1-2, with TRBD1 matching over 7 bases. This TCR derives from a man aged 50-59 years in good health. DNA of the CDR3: TGTGCCACCAGTGATTTCCGACAGGGAAACTATGGCTACACCTTC. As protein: CATSDFRQGNYGYTF.